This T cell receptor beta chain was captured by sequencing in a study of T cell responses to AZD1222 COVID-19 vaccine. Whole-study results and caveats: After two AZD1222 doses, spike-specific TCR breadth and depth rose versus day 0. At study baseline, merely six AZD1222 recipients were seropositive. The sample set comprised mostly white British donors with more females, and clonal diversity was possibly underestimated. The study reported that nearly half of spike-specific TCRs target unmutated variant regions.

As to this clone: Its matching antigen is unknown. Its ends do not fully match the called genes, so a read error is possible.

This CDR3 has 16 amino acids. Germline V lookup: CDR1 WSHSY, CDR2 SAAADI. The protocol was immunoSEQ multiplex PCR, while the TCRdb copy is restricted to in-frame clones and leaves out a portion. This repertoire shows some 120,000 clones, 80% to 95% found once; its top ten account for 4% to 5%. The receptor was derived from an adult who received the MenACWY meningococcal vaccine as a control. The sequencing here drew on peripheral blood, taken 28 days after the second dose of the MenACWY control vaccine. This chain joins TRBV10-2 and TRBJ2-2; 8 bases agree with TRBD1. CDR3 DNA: TGCGCCCGCAGTCGGCAGGGGGCGGTCAGGGCCGGGGAGCTGTTTTTT. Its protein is CARSRQGAVRAGELFF.